This T cell receptor beta chain was captured by sequencing in a study of blood T cell repertoires in COVID-19. Whole-study context: COVID-19 samples collected from the United States, Italy and Spain covered acute and convalescent phases. Nucleic acid was either cDNA or gDNA, and it came from T cells, B-cell-depleted T cells, or PBMCs.

CDR1 and CDR2 from the germline V gene are SEHNR and FQNEAQ (reference sequence). V lost 2 bases to trimming and J lost 9 bases, with 13 bases between them. The CDR3 extends over 13 amino acids. Authors' processing steps: Amplification of reference gene primers was used by the study to estimate nucleated cell counts. Clones were sequenced by immunoSEQ multiplex PCR, and TCRdb holds only the in-frame ones, with some missing. V, J and clone size are taken as reported in that table, and D and trimming were inferred from the DNA itself. The sample has 450,000 to 500,000 clones, 70% to 90% seen once; the top ten hold under 4%.

Sequencing was carried out using peripheral blood. The clonotype originates from a human donor in a cohort sampled during active COVID-19. The chain uses TRBV7-9 and TRBJ2-5; TRBD1 might be the D (5 bases). The CDR3 nucleotides read TGTGCCAGCAGCTTAAGACAGTTCGAGGCCCAGTACTTC. It specifies CASSLRQFEAQYF.